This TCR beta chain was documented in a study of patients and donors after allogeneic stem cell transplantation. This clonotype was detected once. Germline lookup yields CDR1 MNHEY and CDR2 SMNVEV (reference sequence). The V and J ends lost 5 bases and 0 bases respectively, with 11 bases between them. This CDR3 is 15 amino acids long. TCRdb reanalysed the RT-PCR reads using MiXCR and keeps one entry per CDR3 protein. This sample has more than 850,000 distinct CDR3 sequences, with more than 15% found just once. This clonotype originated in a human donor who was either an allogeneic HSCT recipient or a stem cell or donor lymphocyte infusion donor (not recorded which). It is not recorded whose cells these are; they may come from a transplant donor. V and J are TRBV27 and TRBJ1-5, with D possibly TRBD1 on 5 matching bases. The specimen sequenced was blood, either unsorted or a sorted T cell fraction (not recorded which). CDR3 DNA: TGTGCCAGCAGTGAGTCAGGGATTAGCAATCAGCCCCAGCATTTT. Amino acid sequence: CASSESGISNQPQHF.